These 11 T cell receptor beta chains came from one sample sequenced in a study of T cell repertoires in cytomegalovirus infection. From the reads, TCRdb called clonotypes with MiXCR, one entry per CDR3 protein. The sample shows around 210,000 distinct CDR3 sequences, around 6.6% of them seen only once. The sample comprised PBMCs. Receptors were obtained from a human donor in good health (CMV status not recorded). Some clones in this sample may be carry-over from other donors' samples.

Points on this clonotype: Possible read error: a much larger clone is one base away. The genes are TRBV12-3 or TRBV12-4 and TRBJ2-5; D gene uncertain. V lost 8 bases, J lost 0 bases, and 16 bases lay in between. CDR3 length: 15 amino acids. CDR3 in DNA: TGTGCCAGCGCAAAGTCCCCAGGTTACCAAGAGACCCAGTACTTC. Translating it yields CASAKSPGYQETQYF.

This clonotype came up many times. V and J are TRBV5-1 and TRBJ2-7; the match to TRBD1 covers 8 bases. This CDR3 has 13 amino acids. After removal of 0 bases from V and 12 bases from J, the junction contained 8 bases not matched to a gene. Per the germline V gene, CDR1 is SGHRS and CDR2 is YFSETQ. CDR3 DNA sequence: TGCGCCAGCAGCTTGGGATCCAAGGACAGGGCGTACTTC. Its protein product is CASSLGSKDRAYF.

In this sample, this clonotype turned up many times. The chain has TRBV7-2 and TRBJ1-4, with 8 bases lining up with TRBD1. Germline V lookup: CDR1 SGHTA, CDR2 FQGNSA. This CDR3 comprises 14 residues. Trimming at V came to 3 bases and at J to 8 bases, leaving 5 bases not matched to a gene. The CDR3 protein is CASSFEQGEEKLFF. The CDR3 region has the DNA TGTGCCAGCAGCTTCGAACAGGGGGAGGAAAAACTGTTTTTT.

In this sample, this clonotype turned up many times. The rearrangement links TRBV12-3 or TRBV12-4 to TRBJ2-1, with D maybe TRBD2 (5 bases). V lost 1 base and J lost 2, with 12 bases in between. The CDR3 spans 16 residues. For the CDR3, the DNA is TGTGCCAGCAGTTTAGAGGGTAGCGCGGCCTACAATGAGCAGTTCTTC. Protein: CASSLEGSAAYNEQFF.

This clonotype was seen many times. This chain joins TRBV5-6 and TRBJ2-2, with TRBD2 matching over 7 bases. The CDR3 totals 15 residues. Looked up from germline, CDR1 is SGHDT and CDR2 is YYEEEE. The V gene end was trimmed by 0 bases and the J gene end by 4 bases; junction bases not matched to a gene: 3. CDR3 in amino acids: CASSLVREGTGELFF. CDR3 DNA sequence: TGTGCCAGCAGCTTGGTCAGGGAGGGCACCGGGGAGCTGTTTTTT.

This clonotype was seen repeatedly, ten times or more. The chain employs TRBV20-1 and TRBJ2-7; possible D gene TRBD2, 5 bases. Germline V gene lookup returns CDR1 DFQATT and CDR2 SNEGSKA (reference sequence). The CDR3 covers 11 residues. V lost 6 bases to trimming and J lost 5 bases, with 11 bases between them. CDR3 nucleotide sequence: TGCAGTGCGCCACTAGTGCACGAGCAGTACTTC. It translates to CSAPLVHEQYF.

In its sample, this clonotype was seen many times. V gene TRBV20-1 combines with J gene TRBJ1-2; TRBD1 is a possible D gene (6 bases). Trimming removed 5 bases at V and 5 bases at J, with 18 bases between. The CDR3 covers 14 residues. CDR1 and CDR2 from the germline V gene are DFQATT and SNEGSKA (reference sequence). Here the CDR3 reads CSARRAGVRYGYTF. The CDR3 region has the DNA TGCAGTGCTCGAAGGGCAGGGGTTAGGTATGGCTACACCTTC.

The V gene is TRBV14, the J gene TRBJ2-5; a possible D gene is TRBD1 (6 bases). This CDR3 has 13 residues. The germline V and J ends were trimmed by 0 bases and 5 bases, with 7 bases remaining between them. Germline loops: CDR1 SGHDN, CDR2 FVKESK. CDR3: CASSQERGETQYF. As DNA, the CDR3 is TGTGCCAGCAGCCAAGAAAGGGGGGAGACCCAGTACTTC.

This clonotype was found many times. The chain uses TRBV23-1 and TRBJ2-7; D gene uncertain. TRBV23-1 is sorted into the ORF group, with uncertain function. The ends were cut back, 4 bases at V and 3 bases at J, with 13 bases in the middle. The CDR3 loop spans 14 amino acids. The CDR3 DNA follows: TGCGCCAGCAGTCCGGGCCCAACCGACTACGAGCAGTACTTC. Translated, it gives CASSPGPTDYEQYF.

This clonotype occurred many times. The rearrangement links TRBV19 to TRBJ2-7; D tentatively fits TRBD1 or TRBD2 (6 bases each). V was pared by 3 bases and J by 6 bases, with 12 bases between. The CDR3 is made up of 13 amino acids. CDR1 and CDR2 (germline): LNHDA, SQIVND (reference sequence). In DNA, the CDR3 is TGTGCCAGTAGTATTTCGGGGGCGTTCGAGCAGTACTTC. It encodes CASSISGAFEQYF.

At least ten counts were recorded for this clonotype. This chain joins TRBV20-1 and TRBJ2-7; a weak D match, TRBD2 (6 bases). The V and J ends lost 5 bases and 1 base respectively, with 18 bases between them. The CDR3 consists of 15 residues. CDR1 is DFQATT, CDR2 SNEGSKA, per germline (reference sequence). CDR3 amino acids: CSAGSPGVWSYEQYF. CDR3 nucleotide sequence: TGCAGTGCTGGTTCCCCGGGGGTATGGTCCTACGAGCAGTACTTC.